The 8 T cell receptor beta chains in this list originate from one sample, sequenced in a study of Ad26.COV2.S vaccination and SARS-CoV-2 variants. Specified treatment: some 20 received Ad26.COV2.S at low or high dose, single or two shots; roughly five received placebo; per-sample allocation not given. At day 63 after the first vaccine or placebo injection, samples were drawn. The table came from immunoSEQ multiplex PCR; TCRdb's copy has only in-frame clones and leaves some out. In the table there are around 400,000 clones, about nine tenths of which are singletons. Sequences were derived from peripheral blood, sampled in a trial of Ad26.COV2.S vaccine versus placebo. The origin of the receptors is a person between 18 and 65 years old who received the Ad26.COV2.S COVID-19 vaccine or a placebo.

CDR3 in amino acids: CASSYGPMNEAFF. CDR3 bases: TGTGCCAGCAGCTACGGACCTATGAATGAAGCTTTCTTT. The V and J genes are TRBV7-9 and TRBJ1-1; D is ambiguous. The germline V gene has CDR1 SEHNR and CDR2 FQNEAQ (reference sequence). This CDR3 comprises 13 residues. The V end lost 4 bases, the J end lost 7 bases, and 13 bases lay between the germline ends.

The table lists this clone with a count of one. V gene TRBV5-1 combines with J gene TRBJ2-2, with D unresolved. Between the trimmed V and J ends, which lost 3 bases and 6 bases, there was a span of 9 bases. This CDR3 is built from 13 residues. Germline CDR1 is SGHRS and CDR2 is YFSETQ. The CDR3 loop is CASSSSKSGELFF. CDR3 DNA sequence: TGCGCCAGCAGCTCCTCAAAATCCGGGGAGCTGTTTTTT.

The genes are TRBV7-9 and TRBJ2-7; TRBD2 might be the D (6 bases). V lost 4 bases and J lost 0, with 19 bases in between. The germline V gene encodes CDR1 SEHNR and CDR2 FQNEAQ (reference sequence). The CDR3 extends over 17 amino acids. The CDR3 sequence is CASSSTWDLTSSYEQYF. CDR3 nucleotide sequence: TGTGCCAGCAGCTCAACATGGGACTTAACTAGCTCCTACGAGCAGTACTTC.

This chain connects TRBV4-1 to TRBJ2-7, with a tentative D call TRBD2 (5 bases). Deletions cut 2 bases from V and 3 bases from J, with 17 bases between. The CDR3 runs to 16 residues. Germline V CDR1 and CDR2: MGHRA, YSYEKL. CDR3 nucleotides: TGCGCCAGCAGCCAAACCCTAGCCCCAGCTCTCTACGAGCAGTACTTC. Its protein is CASSQTLAPALYEQYF.

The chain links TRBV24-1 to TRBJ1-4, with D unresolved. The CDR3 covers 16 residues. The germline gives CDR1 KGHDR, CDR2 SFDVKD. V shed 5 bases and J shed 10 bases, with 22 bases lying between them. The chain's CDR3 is CATSAPSGRDAGKLFF. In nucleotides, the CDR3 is TGTGCCACCAGTGCGCCCTCGGGCCGTGACGCCGGAAAACTGTTTTTT.

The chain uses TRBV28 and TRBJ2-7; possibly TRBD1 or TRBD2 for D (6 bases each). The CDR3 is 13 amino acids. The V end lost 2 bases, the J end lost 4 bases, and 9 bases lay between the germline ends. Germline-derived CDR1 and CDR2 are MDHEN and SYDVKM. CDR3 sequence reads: CASSLGGGYEQYF. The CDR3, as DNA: TGTGCCAGCAGTTTAGGAGGGGGTTACGAGCAGTACTTC. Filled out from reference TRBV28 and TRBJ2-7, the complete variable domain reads DVKVTQSSRYLVKRTGEKVFLECVQDMDHENMFWYRQDPGLGLRLIYFSYDVKMKEKGDIPEGYSVSREKKERFSLILESASTNQTSMYLCASSLGGGYEQYFGPGTRLTVT.

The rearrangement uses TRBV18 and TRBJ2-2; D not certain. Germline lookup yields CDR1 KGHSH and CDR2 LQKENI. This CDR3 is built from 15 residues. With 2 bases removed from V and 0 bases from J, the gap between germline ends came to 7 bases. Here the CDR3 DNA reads TGTGCCAGCTCACCAAATCACGCGAACACCGGGGAGCTGTTTTTT. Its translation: CASSPNHANTGELFF.

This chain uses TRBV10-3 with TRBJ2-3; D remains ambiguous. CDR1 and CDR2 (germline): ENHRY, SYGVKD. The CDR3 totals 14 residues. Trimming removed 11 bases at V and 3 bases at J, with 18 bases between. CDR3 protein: CASINLPGTDTQYF. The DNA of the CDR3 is TGTGCCTCTATTAATCTCCCCGGGACAGATACGCAGTATTTT.